Detailed here is one TCR beta chain. Unique molecular identifiers featured in how the TCRbeta library was prepared. TCRdb processed the PCR reads anew with MiXCR; each CDR3 protein has one entry. The sample records about 300,000 distinct CDR3 sequences, 10% being singletons. Germline CDR1 and CDR2: SGHNT and YYREEE (reference sequence). Trimming removed 3 bases from V and 10 bases from J, with 14 bases in between. The CDR3 contains 13 residues. The data are from a study of T-cell reconstitution after alpha-beta-depleted transplantation in children. Source: PBMCs, taken before TCRalphabeta/CD19-depleted stem cell transplant. This receptor was identified in a boy younger than two with acute myeloid leukemia, due to receive a stem cell transplant. The chain has TRBV5-4 and TRBJ2-1, with D perhaps matching TRBD2 (6 bases). As DNA, the CDR3 is TGTGCCAGCAGCTCGGGACTCCCAATGGAGCAGTTCTTC. Its translation is CASSSGLPMEQFF.